Here is one TCR beta chain with its context. Antigen specificity is unknown. TCR beta CDR3 sequences were amplified from RNA transcripts. A first-round RT-PCR of the TCR CDR3 used the HTBI primer set. TCRdb reprocessed the multiplex PCR reads with MiXCR, giving one entry per CDR3 protein. The sample contains about 350,000 distinct CDR3 sequences, about 15% of which appear only once. V shed 2 bases, J shed 0 bases, and the junction held 11 bases outside the gene matches. Per germline, CDR1 DFQATT and CDR2 SNEGSKA (reference sequence). The CDR3 consists of 19 residues. This sample stems from a study of T cells in Graves' hyperthyroidism and ophthalmopathy. Whole-study findings and limits: The majority of expanded thyroid clonotypes above 0.001 also appeared in blood.

Stable Graves' hyperthyroidism denoted no ophthalmopathy progression over 18 months. The diagnostic basis comprised clinical symptoms, serum thyroxine and TRAb, thyroid ultrasound and orbital computed tomography. This sequence joins TRBV20-1 and TRBJ2-1; TRBD2 matches 12 bases. This receptor was taken from a woman in her thirties with Graves' hyperthyroidism. Sequencing used blood. This CDR3 is CSARPPGTSGWGSYNEQFF. CDR3 nucleotides: TGCAGTGCTAGACCGCCGGGGACTAGCGGGTGGGGCTCCTACAATGAGCAGTTCTTC.